The 25 T cell receptor beta chains below all came from one sample that was sequenced in a study of beta chain features in type 1 diabetes. Expressed TCRB transcripts were sequenced after all isolated RNA was converted to cDNA. Sequencing used immunoSEQ multiplex PCR; TCRdb keeps in-frame clones, though not all of them. The sample lists 130,000 or so clones, about 9.7% occurring once. The sample taken for sequencing was central memory CD4+ T cells from blood. These TCRs come from a woman in her thirties or forties in good health.

This clone was seen a few times. The chain has TRBV9 and TRBJ1-2; D is perhaps TRBD1 (6 bases). This CDR3 is built from 16 residues. The V end was cut by 4 bases, the J end by 5 bases, with 21 bases between. Per the germline V gene, CDR1 is SGDLS and CDR2 is YYNGEE. The CDR3: CASSPRDINSRYGYTF. The DNA of the CDR3 is TGTGCCAGCAGCCCTCGGGACATCAACTCCCGTTATGGCTACACCTTC.

The sample holds a few counts of this clone. This rearrangement joins TRBV19 to TRBJ1-5; 12 bases match TRBD1. Germline loops: CDR1 LNHDA, CDR2 SQIVND (reference sequence). The V and J ends lost 6 bases and 6 bases, in that order; junction bases with no gene match: 3. This CDR3 spans 14 amino acids. CDR3 in DNA: TGTGCCAGTAGGGGACAGGGGGCCGCTCAGCCCCAGCATTTT. This sequence encodes CASRGQGAAQPQHF.

This clone was observed a few times. The V and J genes are TRBV7-2 and TRBJ1-2; 7 bases fit TRBD1. The CDR3 contains 14 residues. Germline V CDR1 and CDR2: SGHTA, FQGNSA. The V and J ends lost 1 base and 5 bases, in that order; junction bases with no gene match: 4. CDR3 bases: TGTGCCAGCAGCTTAGTGAGGGGACAGTATGGCTACACCTTC. Protein sequence: CASSLVRGQYGYTF.

This clone was seen more than once but under ten times. V is TRBV6-1 and J is TRBJ2-7; 8 bases align to TRBD1. CDR1 is MNHNS and CDR2 is SASEGT in the germline V gene. V trimming: 6 bases; J trimming: 2 bases; junction bases outside the gene matches: 9. CDR3 size: 15 residues. The CDR3 DNA is TGTGCCAGCAGGCCCGACAGGGGAAGACCCTACGAGCAGTACTTC. It yields the protein CASRPDRGRPYEQYF.

The chain employs TRBV2 and TRBJ1-2; D gene uncertain. Germline V gene lookup returns CDR1 SNHLY and CDR2 FYNNEI. This CDR3 is 13 amino acids long. V was trimmed by 4 bases and J by 7 bases, leaving 13 bases between them. The CDR3 DNA reads as TGTGCCAGCAGTGGGCGAGGGTTGGGTGGCTACACCTTC. Its translation: CASSGRGLGGYTF.

This clone was seen a few times. The chain employs TRBV6-1 and TRBJ2-3; 7 bases align to TRBD2. V dropped 4 bases and J dropped 4; count of bases not matched to a gene: 8. Germline V gene sequence: CDR1 MNHNS, CDR2 SASEGT. This CDR3 contains 15 residues. The CDR3 spells CASSASWGGADTQYF. DNA for the CDR3: TGTGCCAGCAGTGCGTCGTGGGGGGGAGCAGATACGCAGTATTTT.

This chain connects TRBV7-9 to TRBJ1-2, with 7 positions matching TRBD1. This CDR3 comprises 15 residues. The germline gives CDR1 SEHNR, CDR2 FQNEAQ (reference sequence). V dropped 5 bases and J dropped 5; count of bases not matched to a gene: 11. The CDR3 region is CASSPRGGQGYGYTF. CDR3 DNA sequence: TGTGCCAGCAGCCCACGAGGGGGCCAGGGGTATGGCTACACCTTC.

In this sample, this clone turned up a few times. At the DNA level, this CDR3 is encoded by other sequences in the same sample as well. This chain links TRBV29-1 with TRBJ2-5; D unclear. Germline V gives CDR1 SQVTM, CDR2 ANQGSEA. The CDR3 has 13 residues. With 4 bases removed from V and 0 bases from J, the gap between germline ends came to 9 bases. The CDR3 DNA sequence: TGCAGCGTTGCTCAGTCGTACCAAGAGACCCAGTACTTC. Translated, it gives CSVAQSYQETQYF.

This chain links TRBV5-6 with TRBJ1-2, with 9 bases aligning to TRBD1. J was trimmed by 7 bases and V by 6 bases; bases with no gene match: 10. This CDR3 contains 14 residues. CDR1 is SGHDT, CDR2 YYEEEE, per germline. CDR3 bases: TGTGCCAGCACACCGGGACAGGGCCTTACTGGCTACACCTTC. Translation gives CASTPGQGLTGYTF.

The chain recombines TRBV11-2 with TRBJ2-5; D unclear. Between the trimmed V and J ends, which lost 3 bases and 6 bases, there was a span of 8 bases. Germline V gene lookup returns CDR1 SGHAT and CDR2 FQNNGV. The CDR3 loop spans 12 amino acids. The CDR3, as DNA: TGTGCCAGCAGCTTCAGATCAAAGACCCAGTACTTC. Encoded protein: CASSFRSKTQYF.

V gene TRBV19 combines with J gene TRBJ2-5, with 8 bases identical to TRBD2. The CDR3 is 19 residues long. CDR1 and CDR2 from the germline V gene are LNHDA and SQIVND (reference sequence). Losses at the gene ends were 3 bases for V and 1 base for J; bases not matched to a gene: 16. This chain's CDR3 is CASSMDFRGGSTIQETQYF. The CDR3 DNA follows: TGTGCCAGTAGTATGGACTTTCGCGGGGGGTCGACTATCCAAGAGACCCAGTACTTC.

This clone was detected a few times. The chain carries TRBV9 and TRBJ1-2; D unclear. Germline CDR1 is SGDLS and CDR2 is YYNGEE. The CDR3 contains 13 residues. The V and J ends lost 0 bases and 0 bases respectively, with 3 bases between them. The CDR3 is CASSVAPNYGYTF. As DNA, the CDR3 is TGTGCCAGCAGCGTAGCTCCTAACTATGGCTACACCTTC.

The chain uses TRBV5-4 and TRBJ2-3; 7 bases line up with TRBD2. CDR1 and CDR2 from the germline V gene are SGHNT and YYREEE (reference sequence). Trimming at V came to 1 base and at J to 12 bases, leaving 5 bases not matched to a gene. The CDR3 loop spans 12 amino acids. The CDR3 here is CASSLLGGIQYF. The CDR3, as DNA: TGTGCCAGCAGCTTGTTGGGGGGGATCCAGTATTTT.

The gene calls are TRBV18 and TRBJ2-2; possible D gene TRBD2, 6 bases. V was pared by 0 bases and J by 2 bases, with 13 bases between. From germline, CDR1 is KGHSH and CDR2 LQKENI. CDR3 size: 17 residues. The DNA for the CDR3 is TGTGCCAGCTCACCACCGTCTCGCGGGACCAACACCGGGGAGCTGTTTTTT. Protein: CASSPPSRGTNTGELFF.

This clone was counted at least ten times. The chain has TRBV5-1 and TRBJ2-1; TRBD1 agrees at 9 bases. Germline lookup yields CDR1 SGHRS and CDR2 YFSETQ. This CDR3 spans 14 amino acids. Trimming removed 2 bases from V and 9 bases from J; junction bases left unmatched: 6. In DNA, the CDR3 is TGCGCCAGCAGCTTACAGGGGGCCCGCGGTGAGCAGTTCTTC. This encodes CASSLQGARGEQFF.

The CDR3 loop reads CASSLVPPGISNQPQHF. The CDR3 nucleotides read TGTGCCAGCAGCTTAGTCCCCCCAGGGATTAGCAATCAGCCCCAGCATTTT. The chain carries TRBV7-2 and TRBJ1-5, with D maybe TRBD1 (5 bases). This CDR3 spans 17 amino acids. V was shortened by 1 base and J by 0 bases, with 13 bases between the two germline ends. The germline V gene encodes CDR1 SGHTA and CDR2 FQGNSA.

This clone was recorded a few times. The chain carries TRBV28 and TRBJ1-1; TRBD1 might be the D (6 bases). This CDR3 is built from 13 residues. The V gene's germline CDR1 is MDHEN and CDR2 SYDVKM. V lost 7 bases to trimming and J lost 2 bases, with 11 bases between them. The CDR3 DNA follows: TGTGCCAGCAAACAGGGTTACAACACTGAAGCTTTCTTT. Its protein product is CASKQGYNTEAFF.

Note on this clone: In the same sample, other DNA sequences code for this CDR3. V usage is TRBV29-1 and J usage is TRBJ1-2; D is possibly TRBD1 (6 bases). CDR3 length equals 14 residues. Per germline, CDR1 SQVTM and CDR2 ANQGSEA. V lost 6 bases to trimming and J lost 4 bases, with 18 bases between them. CDR3 residues: CSVEAGGAGYGYTF. The CDR3 DNA follows: TGCAGCGTAGAGGCGGGGGGCGCTGGCTATGGCTACACCTTC.

This clone was counted a few times. The rearrangement joins TRBV29-1 to TRBJ2-7; 8 bases align to TRBD1. There are 13 residues in the CDR3. V was pared by 5 bases and J by 6 bases, with 9 bases of the junction left unmatched. The V gene's germline CDR1 is SQVTM and CDR2 ANQGSEA. CDR3 sequence (DNA): TGCAGCGTTACCCCCGGACAGGGCGGCGAGCAGTACTTC. Protein sequence: CSVTPGQGGEQYF.

There are many counts of this clone. This chain connects TRBV10-3 to TRBJ1-4; D is undetermined. Germline V lookup: CDR1 ENHRY, CDR2 SYGVKD. The CDR3 is 13 amino acids. The ends were cut back, 11 bases at V and 3 bases at J, with 13 bases in the middle. The CDR3 spells CAAREGPNEKLFF. CDR3 nucleotides: TGTGCCGCTCGAGAGGGTCCTAATGAAAAACTGTTTTTT.

This clone was detected only a few times. The CDR3 loop is CASSLDRPGGGHEQYF. The CDR3 nucleotides are TGTGCCAGCAGCTTAGATCGGCCAGGGGGCGGCCACGAGCAGTACTTC. The chain links TRBV11-2 to TRBJ2-7; TRBD1 agrees at 8 bases. The junction had 9 bases not matched to a gene; V was cut back by 0 bases and J by 5 bases. The CDR3 length is 16 residues. Looked up from germline, CDR1 is SGHAT and CDR2 is FQNNGV.

The J gene is TRBJ2-5, the V gene TRBV7-2; 9 bases match TRBD2. CDR1 is SGHTA and CDR2 is FQGNSA in the germline V gene. V was clipped by 5 bases and J by 4 bases; unmatched bases: 5. CDR3 length: 14 residues. CDR3 DNA sequence: TGTGCCAGCAGCCCAGGACTAGCGCTAGAGACCCAGTACTTC. It codes for CASSPGLALETQYF.

The sample holds a few counts of this clone. The V and J genes are TRBV6-8 and TRBJ1-2, with D hard to call. CDR1 is MNHGY, CDR2 SAAAGT, per germline. Trimming removed 5 bases from V and 4 bases from J, with 8 bases in between. The CDR3 runs 12 residues. CDR3 region: CASSATGYGYTF. CDR3 nucleotides: TGTGCCAGCAGTGCCACCGGCTATGGCTACACCTTC.

This clone was seen more than once but under ten times. As DNA, the CDR3 is TGTGCCAGCAGTTACTCGAAGTCCCTTCCTATGGATACGCAGTATTTT. Its translation is CASSYSKSLPMDTQYF. The chain joins TRBV6-5 to TRBJ2-3; D remains ambiguous. This CDR3 contains 16 residues. In germline, CDR1 is MNHEY, CDR2 SVGAGI. Trimming took off 0 bases at V and 6 bases at J, with 16 bases between the two ends.

V gene TRBV18 combines with J gene TRBJ1-1; 7 bases map to TRBD1. The CDR3 totals 16 residues. CDR1 is KGHSH and CDR2 is LQKENI in the germline V gene. V shed 7 bases, J shed 0 bases, and the junction held 11 bases outside the gene matches. The CDR3 protein is CASWNSPGQMNTEAFF. CDR3 sequence (DNA): TGTGCCAGCTGGAATTCCCCGGGACAGATGAACACTGAAGCTTTCTTT.